These 24 T cell receptor beta chains originate from one sample sequenced in a study of Tregs in tolerant kidney transplant recipients. Libraries were prepared by immunoSEQ multiplex PCR; TCRdb keeps only in-frame clonotypes and omits some of them. The sample carries about 60,000 clones, just under 95% recorded once. Specimen: CD8+ T cells from blood, collected before the transplant. All receptors come from a human donor who received a combined kidney and bone marrow transplant.

The chain has TRBV7-9 and TRBJ2-1, with 12 nucleotides matching TRBD2. This CDR3 spans 16 amino acids. V gave up 6 bases and J gave up 2 bases; unmatched junction bases: 5. Germline V gives CDR1 SEHNR, CDR2 FQNEAQ (reference sequence). The CDR3: CASSQRTSGTYNEQFF. CDR3 bases: TGTGCCAGCAGTCAGAGGACTAGCGGGACCTACAATGAGCAGTTCTTC.

This chain joins TRBV6-5 and TRBJ2-1; the match to TRBD1 covers 9 bases. From germline, CDR1 is MNHEY and CDR2 SVGAGI. The CDR3 extends over 14 amino acids. V lost 10 bases and J lost 6; bases outside the gene matches: 10. This CDR3 reads CATQRTGGRNEQFF. DNA of the CDR3: TGTGCCACCCAGCGTACAGGGGGCCGCAATGAGCAGTTCTTC.

The V call is TRBV6-5, the J call TRBJ2-3, with D tentatively TRBD2 (5 bases). V was cut by 4 bases and J by 3 bases, with 11 bases left in between. The CDR3 runs to 14 residues. Germline V lookup: CDR1 MNHEY, CDR2 SVGAGI. The CDR3 region has the DNA TGTGCCAGCAGTTTCTTGAGGGTGACAGATACGCAGTATTTT. This encodes CASSFLRVTDTQYF.

This clone was counted only a few times. The chain has TRBV6-1 and TRBJ1-5; D possibly corresponds to TRBD1 (5 bases). The CDR3 extends over 15 amino acids. Between the trimmed V and J ends, which lost 2 bases and 5 bases, there was a span of 13 bases. In germline, CDR1 is MNHNS, CDR2 SASEGT. The CDR3 DNA reads TGTGCCAGCAGTGAAACGTCTTTAGGGGATCAGCCCCAGCATTTT. Its translation is CASSETSLGDQPQHF.

The chain employs TRBV5-6 and TRBJ2-2; D is possibly TRBD1 (6 bases). V was shortened by 3 bases and J by 3 bases, with 18 bases between the two germline ends. Looked up from germline, CDR1 is SGHDT and CDR2 is YYEEEE. This CDR3 has 17 amino acids. The CDR3 DNA sequence: TGTGCCAGCAGCTCCCACGGTAGACAGGTTTACACCGGGGAGCTGTTTTTT. Encoded protein: CASSSHGRQVYTGELFF.

This chain uses TRBV4-1 with TRBJ2-7, with TRBD2 matching 10 bases. The germline V gene encodes CDR1 MGHRA and CDR2 YSYEKL. Trimming removed 0 bases from V and 6 bases from J; junction bases left unmatched: 5. This CDR3 has 15 amino acids. The CDR3 loop reads CASSQDPSGSIEQYF. CDR3 coding DNA: TGCGCCAGCAGCCAAGATCCTAGCGGGAGCATCGAGCAGTACTTC.

V and J are TRBV27 and TRBJ1-5; D perhaps matches TRBD1 (5 bases). Germline assignment: CDR1 MNHEY and CDR2 SMNVEV (reference sequence). This CDR3 is 13 amino acids long. Trimming stripped 6 bases from V and 6 bases from J, with 12 bases between. CDR3 bases: TGTGCCAGCAGCCTGACAGAGGTTCAGCCCCAGCATTTT. Translating it yields CASSLTEVQPQHF.

As concerns this clone: At one end, the junction sequence differs from germline, possibly due to a read error. The chain couples TRBV4-2 to TRBJ1-2, with a tentative D call TRBD1 (5 bases). The germline V gene encodes CDR1 LGHNA and CDR2 YNFKEQ. The CDR3 spans 14 residues. The DNA of the CDR3 is TGTGCCAGCAGCCAGCCAACGGGGGAGAGGGACCAACTTTTC. It specifies CASSQPTGERDQLF.

The rearrangement links TRBV2 to TRBJ1-1; tentatively, D is TRBD1 (5 bases). CDR3 length: 13 residues. Deletions cut 7 bases from V and 2 bases from J, with 11 bases between. CDR1 is SNHLY, CDR2 FYNNEI, per germline. CDR3 sequence reads: CASITDSNTEAFF. The DNA of the CDR3 is TGTGCCAGCATCACCGACAGCAACACTGAAGCTTTCTTT.

The chain recombines TRBV19 with TRBJ2-2; D is perhaps TRBD1 (5 bases). The V and J ends lost 10 bases and 5 bases respectively, with 11 bases between them. CDR1 is LNHDA, CDR2 SQIVND, per germline (reference sequence). This CDR3 comprises 12 residues. The CDR3 DNA reads as TGTGCCACCTTACAGGAGACCGGGGAGCTGTTTTTT. Amino acid sequence: CATLQETGELFF.

The rearrangement joins TRBV6-5 to TRBJ1-4; 7 positions match TRBD1. CDR1 is MNHEY and CDR2 is SVGAGI in the germline V gene. The CDR3 runs 15 residues. Trimming at V came to 3 bases and at J to 7 bases, leaving 8 bases not matched to a gene. In DNA, the CDR3 is TGTGCCAGCAGTTATGGGACAGCCGAAACTGAAAAACTGTTTTTT. Residues: CASSYGTAETEKLFF.

This chain connects TRBV9 to TRBJ2-7; possibly TRBD2 for D (5 bases). The length of the CDR3 is 13 residues. The ends were cut back, 6 bases at V and 3 bases at J, with 13 bases in the middle. Per germline, CDR1 SGDLS and CDR2 YYNGEE. This CDR3 is CASNPDGNYEQYF. CDR3 bases: TGTGCCAGCAACCCGGACGGGAACTACGAGCAGTACTTC.

The chain uses TRBV13 and TRBJ2-2; weak D call: TRBD2 (6 bases). This CDR3 is 13 amino acids long. V was shortened by 4 bases and J by 3 bases, with 6 bases between the two germline ends. In germline, CDR1 is PRHDT, CDR2 FYEKMQ (reference sequence). CDR3 coding DNA: TGTGCCAGCAGCTGGGGGGACACCGGGGAGCTGTTTTTT. Protein: CASSWGDTGELFF.

This rearrangement joins TRBV30 to TRBJ2-5, with D hard to call. Germline V gene sequence: CDR1 GTSNPN, CDR2 SVGIG (reference sequence). This CDR3 region has 14 residues. Trimming stripped 0 bases from V and 1 base from J, with 9 bases between. The CDR3 region is CAWSVAGTQETQYF. The CDR3 nucleotides read TGTGCCTGGAGTGTGGCAGGAACCCAAGAGACCCAGTACTTC.

The chain links TRBV28 to TRBJ1-4, with D perhaps matching TRBD1 (5 bases). This CDR3 has 15 residues. In germline, CDR1 is MDHEN, CDR2 SYDVKM. V was clipped by 2 bases and J by 5 bases, with 12 bases between them. The CDR3 sequence: CASSLPVEGNEKLFF. CDR3 in DNA: TGTGCCAGCAGTTTACCGGTGGAGGGGAATGAAAAACTGTTTTTT.

This chain joins TRBV27 and TRBJ2-1; D not resolved. Trimming left V 3 bases short and J 0 bases short, with 9 bases between. The CDR3 contains 15 residues. Germline V lookup: CDR1 MNHEY, CDR2 SMNVEV (reference sequence). DNA for the CDR3: TGTGCCAGCAGTTTTACCCGGAGCTCCTACAATGAGCAGTTCTTC. The encoded protein is CASSFTRSSYNEQFF.

The chain is built from TRBV14 and TRBJ2-7; D call uncertain. The CDR3 spans 16 residues. Deletions cut 0 bases from V and 1 base from J, with 13 bases between. In germline, CDR1 is SGHDN, CDR2 FVKESK. In nucleotides, the CDR3 is TGTGCCAGCAGCCAAGATGGCCCTCGTCTGTCCTACGAGCAGTACTTC. Its protein is CASSQDGPRLSYEQYF.

V is TRBV13 and J is TRBJ1-1; weak D call: TRBD1 (6 bases). From germline, CDR1 is PRHDT and CDR2 FYEKMQ (reference sequence). This CDR3 spans 13 amino acids. V gave up 5 bases and J gave up 1 base, with 8 bases separating them. CDR3 DNA sequence: TGTGCCAGCAGCCCCAGGGGGAACACTGAAGCTTTCTTT. Its protein is CASSPRGNTEAFF.

The chain has TRBV6-5 and TRBJ2-3; perhaps TRBD2 as D (5 bases). Germline V gene sequence: CDR1 MNHEY, CDR2 SVGAGI. The V end lost 2 bases, the J end lost 0 bases, and 6 bases lay between the germline ends. This CDR3 is built from 14 residues. The CDR3 sequence: CASSYGESTDTQYF. The CDR3, as DNA: TGTGCCAGCAGTTACGGGGAGAGCACAGATACGCAGTATTTT.

This chain joins TRBV27 and TRBJ1-2, with TRBD1 matching 10 bases. Germline trimming cut 2 bases from V and 7 bases from J; bases unmatched to any gene: 7. Germline V gene sequence: CDR1 MNHEY, CDR2 SMNVEV (reference sequence). This CDR3 contains 15 residues. DNA for the CDR3: TGTGCCAGCAGTTTAGGTGGGACAGGGGTTACTGGCTACACCTTC. Translated, it gives CASSLGGTGVTGYTF.

The chain carries TRBV5-1 and TRBJ2-3, with 16 bases matching TRBD2. This CDR3 has 20 amino acids. Germline V gene sequence: CDR1 SGHRS, CDR2 YFSETQ. V was clipped by 6 bases and J by 1 base; unmatched bases: 14. Written as DNA, the CDR3 is TGCGCCAGCACCCTGGCGGGACTAGCGGGAGGGACCCTTCGCACAGATACGCAGTATTTT. This gives the protein CASTLAGLAGGTLRTDTQYF.

The chain uses TRBV27 and TRBJ2-7; TRBD2 aligns across 10 bases. There are 15 residues in the CDR3. The V segment lost 4 bases and the J segment 4 bases; nucleotides outside the gene matches: 7. Germline V gene lookup returns CDR1 MNHEY and CDR2 SMNVEV (reference sequence). CDR3 sequence reads: CASSSAGGPGYEQYF. As DNA, the CDR3 is TGTGCCAGCAGTTCAGCGGGAGGGCCGGGATACGAGCAGTACTTC.

The V call is TRBV7-9, the J call TRBJ2-7; no firm D call. CDR1 and CDR2 from the germline V gene are SEHNR and FQNEAQ (reference sequence). This CDR3 spans 14 amino acids. Between the trimmed V and J ends, which lost 1 base and 5 bases, there was a span of 12 bases. The CDR3 region is CASSLVIAVDEQYF. DNA of the CDR3: TGTGCCAGCAGCTTAGTAATAGCTGTGGACGAGCAGTACTTC.

The chain uses TRBV5-4 and TRBJ2-5, with D maybe TRBD2 (7 bases). CDR1 and CDR2 (germline): SGHNT, YYREEE (reference sequence). Trimming cost V 1 base and J 6 bases, with 16 bases left between them. The CDR3 extends over 15 amino acids. The CDR3 spells CASSLFYGGQKTQYF. The CDR3 DNA sequence: TGTGCCAGCAGCTTGTTCTACGGGGGGCAGAAGACCCAGTACTTC.